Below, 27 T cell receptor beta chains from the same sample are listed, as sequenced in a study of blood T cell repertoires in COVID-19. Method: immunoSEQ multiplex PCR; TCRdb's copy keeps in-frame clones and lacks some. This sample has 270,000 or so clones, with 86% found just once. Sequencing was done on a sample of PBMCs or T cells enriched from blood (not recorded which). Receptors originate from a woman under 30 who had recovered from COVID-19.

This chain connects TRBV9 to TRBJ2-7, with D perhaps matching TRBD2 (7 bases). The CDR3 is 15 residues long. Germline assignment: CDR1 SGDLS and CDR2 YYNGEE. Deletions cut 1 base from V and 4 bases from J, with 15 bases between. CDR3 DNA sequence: TGTGCCAGCAGCGTACTACGGGGGCGGGGGTACGAGCAGTACTTC. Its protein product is CASSVLRGRGYEQYF.

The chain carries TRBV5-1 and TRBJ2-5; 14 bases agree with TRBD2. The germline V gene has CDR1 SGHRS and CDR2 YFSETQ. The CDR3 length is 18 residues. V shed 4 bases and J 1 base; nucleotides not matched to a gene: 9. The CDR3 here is CASSLRTSGGRAQETQYF. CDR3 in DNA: TGCGCCAGCAGCCTCCGGACTAGCGGGGGGCGCGCCCAAGAGACCCAGTACTTC.

The CDR3 sequence is CAWSGLTSYEQYF. In nucleotides, the CDR3 is TGTGCCTGGAGTGGTCTCACGAGCTACGAGCAGTACTTC. The gene calls are TRBV30 and TRBJ2-7; D remains ambiguous. Germline CDR1 and CDR2: GTSNPN and SVGIG (reference sequence). Trimming took off 1 base at V and 3 bases at J, with 10 bases between the two ends. The CDR3 contains 13 residues.

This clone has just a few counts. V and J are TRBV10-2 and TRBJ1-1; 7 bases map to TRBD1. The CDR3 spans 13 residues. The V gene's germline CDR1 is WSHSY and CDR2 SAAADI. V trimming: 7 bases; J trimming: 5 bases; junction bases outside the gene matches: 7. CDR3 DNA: TGCGCCAGCAAGGGGGCCCACGGGACTGAAGCTTTCTTT. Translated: CASKGAHGTEAFF.

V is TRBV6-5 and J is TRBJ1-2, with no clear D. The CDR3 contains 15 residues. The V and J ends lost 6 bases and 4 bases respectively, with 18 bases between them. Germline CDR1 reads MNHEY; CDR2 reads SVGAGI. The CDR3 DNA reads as TGTGCCAGCAGCCCGGCCTTAACGCAGGCCTATGGCTACACCTTC. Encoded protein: CASSPALTQAYGYTF.

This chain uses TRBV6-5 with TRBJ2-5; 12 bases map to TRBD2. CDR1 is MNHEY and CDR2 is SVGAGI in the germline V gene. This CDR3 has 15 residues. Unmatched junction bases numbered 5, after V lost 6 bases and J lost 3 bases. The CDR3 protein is CASRLTSGREETQYF. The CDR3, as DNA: TGTGCCAGCAGGTTGACTAGCGGGAGAGAAGAGACCCAGTACTTC.

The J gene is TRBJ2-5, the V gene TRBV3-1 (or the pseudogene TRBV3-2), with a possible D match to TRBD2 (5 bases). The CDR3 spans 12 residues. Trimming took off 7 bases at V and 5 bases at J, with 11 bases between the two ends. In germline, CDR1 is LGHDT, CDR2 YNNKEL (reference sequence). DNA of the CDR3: TGTGCCAGCACCCCAGGAGGTGAGACCCAGTACTTC. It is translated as CASTPGGETQYF.

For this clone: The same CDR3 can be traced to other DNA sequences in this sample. The CDR3 region has the DNA TGTGCCAGCAGCTTGGGGACAGGCCAAGAGACCCAGTACTTC. Encoded protein: CASSLGTGQETQYF. The gene calls are TRBV11-2 and TRBJ2-5, with TRBD1 matching over 8 bases. This CDR3 region has 14 residues. Germline-derived CDR1 and CDR2 are SGHAT and FQNNGV. Trimming cost V 3 bases and J 1 base; bases outside gene matches: 1.

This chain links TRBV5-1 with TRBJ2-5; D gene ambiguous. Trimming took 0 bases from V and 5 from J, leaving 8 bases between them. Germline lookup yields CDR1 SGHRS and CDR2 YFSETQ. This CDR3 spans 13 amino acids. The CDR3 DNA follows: TGCGCCAGCAGCTTGGTGCCCCGGGAGACCCAGTACTTC. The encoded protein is CASSLVPRETQYF.

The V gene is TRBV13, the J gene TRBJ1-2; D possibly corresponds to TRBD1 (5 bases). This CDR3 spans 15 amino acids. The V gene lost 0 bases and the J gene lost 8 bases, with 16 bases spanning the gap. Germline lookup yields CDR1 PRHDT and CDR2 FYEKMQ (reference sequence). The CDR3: CASSLGQGRVGGYTF. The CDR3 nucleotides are TGTGCCAGCAGCTTAGGCCAAGGCAGGGTGGGAGGCTACACCTTC.

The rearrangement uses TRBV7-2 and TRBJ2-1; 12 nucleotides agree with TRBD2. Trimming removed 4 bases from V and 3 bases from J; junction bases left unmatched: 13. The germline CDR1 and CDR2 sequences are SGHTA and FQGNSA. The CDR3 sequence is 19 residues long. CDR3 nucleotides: TGTGCCAGCAGCTCCCGGCGTTGGACTAGCGGGGAGAACTACAATGAGCAGTTCTTC. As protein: CASSSRRWTSGENYNEQFF.

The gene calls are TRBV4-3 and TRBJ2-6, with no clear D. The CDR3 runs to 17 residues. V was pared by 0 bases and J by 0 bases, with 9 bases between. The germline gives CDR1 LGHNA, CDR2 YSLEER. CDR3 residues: CASSQDYQASGANVLTF. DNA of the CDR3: TGCGCCAGCAGCCAAGATTACCAGGCCTCTGGGGCCAACGTCCTGACTTTC.

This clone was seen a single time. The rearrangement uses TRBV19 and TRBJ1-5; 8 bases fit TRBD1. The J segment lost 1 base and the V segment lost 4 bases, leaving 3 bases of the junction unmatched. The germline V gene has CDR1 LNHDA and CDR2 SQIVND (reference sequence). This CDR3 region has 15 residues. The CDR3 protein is CASSTRQGSNQPQHF. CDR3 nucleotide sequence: TGTGCCAGTAGTACTCGACAGGGGAGCAATCAGCCCCAGCATTTT.

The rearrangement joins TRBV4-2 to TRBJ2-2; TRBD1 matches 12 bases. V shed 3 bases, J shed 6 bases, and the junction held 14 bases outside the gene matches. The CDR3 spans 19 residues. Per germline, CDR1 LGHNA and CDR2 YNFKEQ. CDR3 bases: TGTGCCAGCAGCCATGGGACAGGGGGCCTAAACACCCCCCCCGGGGAGCTGTTTTTT. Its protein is CASSHGTGGLNTPPGELFF.

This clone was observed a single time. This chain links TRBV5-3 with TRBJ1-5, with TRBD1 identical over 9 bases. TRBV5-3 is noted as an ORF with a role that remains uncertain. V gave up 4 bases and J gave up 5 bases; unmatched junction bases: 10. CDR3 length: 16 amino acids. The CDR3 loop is CARSGKRTGDDQPQHF. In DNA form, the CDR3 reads TGTGCCAGAAGCGGAAAAAGGACAGGGGACGATCAGCCCCAGCATTTT.

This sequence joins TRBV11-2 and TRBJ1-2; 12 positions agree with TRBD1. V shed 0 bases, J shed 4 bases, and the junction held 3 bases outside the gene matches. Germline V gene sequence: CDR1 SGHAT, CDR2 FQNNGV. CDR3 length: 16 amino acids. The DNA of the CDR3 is TGTGCCAGCAGCTTAGATGGGGACAGGGGGCCCTATGGCTACACCTTC. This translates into CASSLDGDRGPYGYTF.

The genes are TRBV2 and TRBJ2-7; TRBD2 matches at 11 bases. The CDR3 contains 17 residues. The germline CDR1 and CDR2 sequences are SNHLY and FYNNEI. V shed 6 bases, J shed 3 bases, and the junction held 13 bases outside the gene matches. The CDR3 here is CASRADYGLAGGYEQYF. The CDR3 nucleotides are TGTGCCAGCAGGGCAGACTACGGCCTAGCGGGAGGCTACGAGCAGTACTTC.

The CDR3 protein is CASSKGQTNSPLHF. The DNA for the CDR3 is TGTGCCAGCAGCAAGGGACAGACAAATTCACCCCTCCACTTT. The gene calls are TRBV21-1 and TRBJ1-6; the table names TRBD1, a call not compared with the DNA. TRBV21-1 is tagged as a pseudogene. The CDR3 is 14 amino acids.

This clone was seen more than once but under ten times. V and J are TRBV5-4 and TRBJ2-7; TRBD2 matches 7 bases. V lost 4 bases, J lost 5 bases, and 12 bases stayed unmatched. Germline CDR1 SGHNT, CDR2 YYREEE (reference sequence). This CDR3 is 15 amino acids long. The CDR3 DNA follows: TGTGCCAGCAGCCTGAAGGGCGGGAGTATCGACGAGCAGTACTTC. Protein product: CASSLKGGSIDEQYF. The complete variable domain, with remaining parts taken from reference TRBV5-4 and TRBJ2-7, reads ETGVTQSPTHLIKTRGQQVTLRCSSQSGHNTVSWYQQALGQGPQFIFQYYREEENGRGNFPPRFSGLQFPNYSSELNVNALELDDSALYLCASSLKGGSIDEQYFGPGTRLTVT.

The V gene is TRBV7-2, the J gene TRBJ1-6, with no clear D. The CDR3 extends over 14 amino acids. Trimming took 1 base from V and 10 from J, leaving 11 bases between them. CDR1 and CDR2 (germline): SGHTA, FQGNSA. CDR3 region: CASSLESTDSPLHF. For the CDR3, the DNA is TGTGCCAGCAGCTTAGAGTCAACAGACTCACCCCTCCACTTT.

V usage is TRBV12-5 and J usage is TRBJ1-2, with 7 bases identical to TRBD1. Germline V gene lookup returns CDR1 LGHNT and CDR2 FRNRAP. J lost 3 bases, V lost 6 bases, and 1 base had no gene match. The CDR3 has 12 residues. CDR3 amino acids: CASGGTDYGYTF. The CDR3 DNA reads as TGTGCTAGTGGAGGGACAGACTATGGCTACACCTTC.

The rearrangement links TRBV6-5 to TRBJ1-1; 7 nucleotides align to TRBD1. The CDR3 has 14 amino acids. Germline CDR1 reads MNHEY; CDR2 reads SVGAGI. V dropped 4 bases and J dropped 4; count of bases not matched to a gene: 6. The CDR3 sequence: CASSSVTGSTEAFF. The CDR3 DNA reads TGTGCCAGCAGTTCCGTGACAGGGAGCACTGAAGCTTTCTTT.

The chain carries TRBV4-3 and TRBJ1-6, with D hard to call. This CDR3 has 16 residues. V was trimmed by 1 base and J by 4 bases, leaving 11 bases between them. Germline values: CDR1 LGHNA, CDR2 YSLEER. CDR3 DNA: TGCGCCAGCAGCCAAGGGGTCGAGGGTTATAATTCACCCCTCCACTTT. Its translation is CASSQGVEGYNSPLHF.

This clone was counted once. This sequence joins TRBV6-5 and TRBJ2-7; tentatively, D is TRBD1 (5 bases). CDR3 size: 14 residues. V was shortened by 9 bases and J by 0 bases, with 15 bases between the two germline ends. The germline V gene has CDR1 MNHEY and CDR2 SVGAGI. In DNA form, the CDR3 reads TGTGCCAGTAATCATCCGGACAACTCCTACGAGCAGTACTTC. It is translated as CASNHPDNSYEQYF.

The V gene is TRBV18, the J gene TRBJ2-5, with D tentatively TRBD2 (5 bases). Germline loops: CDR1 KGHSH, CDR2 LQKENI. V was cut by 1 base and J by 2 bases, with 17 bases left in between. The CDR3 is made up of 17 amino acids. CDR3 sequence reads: CASSPQLDLRKQETQYF. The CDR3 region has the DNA TGTGCCAGCTCACCACAACTAGATCTGCGCAAGCAAGAGACCCAGTACTTC.

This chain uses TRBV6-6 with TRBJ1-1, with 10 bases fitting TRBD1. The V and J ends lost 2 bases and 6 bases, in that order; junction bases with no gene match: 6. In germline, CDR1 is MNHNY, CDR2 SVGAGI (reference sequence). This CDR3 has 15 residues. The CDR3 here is CASSYKGQGGPEAFF. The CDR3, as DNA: TGTGCCAGCAGTTACAAAGGACAGGGGGGCCCTGAAGCTTTCTTT.

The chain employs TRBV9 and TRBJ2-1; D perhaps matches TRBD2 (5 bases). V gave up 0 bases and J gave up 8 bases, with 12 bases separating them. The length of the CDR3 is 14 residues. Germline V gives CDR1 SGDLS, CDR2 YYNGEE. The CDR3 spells CASSVDWFGDEQFF. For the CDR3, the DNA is TGTGCCAGCAGCGTAGACTGGTTCGGGGATGAGCAGTTCTTC.